The present entry profiles one T cell receptor (beta chain) with its context. The antigen is undetermined. The data belong to a study of OX40 agonist ivuxolimab in advanced cancers. Study-level background: Each dose-escalation patient presented with hepatocellular carcinoma, melanoma, renal cell or head and neck cancer.

Study results and limitations: CD4+ and CD8+ blood T cells expanded clonally by week 6 at 0.1 to 3.0 mg/kg. Not determined was the antigen specificity of the expanded peripheral T cells.

Clones were sequenced by immunoSEQ multiplex PCR, and TCRdb holds only the in-frame ones, with some missing. The sample has around 56,000 clones, 85% to 90% seen once. Germline V gene sequence: CDR1 SGHAT, CDR2 FQNNGV. Trimming shortened V by 4 bases and J by 0 bases, and 9 bases separated the two germline ends. CDR3 length: 14 amino acids. The sequenced sample was CD4+ or CD8+ T cells sorted from blood, obtained in a trial of the OX40 agonist ivuxolimab. The rearrangement links TRBV11-2 to TRBJ1-1; D unresolved. This receptor was identified in an adult with an advanced solid tumor such as melanoma, head and neck, liver or kidney cancer. The CDR3 nucleotides read TGTGCCAGCAGCTACCCCGGGCTGAACACTGAAGCTTTCTTT. It codes for CASSYPGLNTEAFF.